This T cell receptor (beta chain) is drawn from a study of T cells after yellow fever vaccination. About the research overall: Some fractions had low cell numbers, and these were prepared with SMART-Seq v4 Ultra Low Input. General study results and limits: Most primary-vaccination clones reappeared after the booster (around 95% CD4, approximately 88% CD8).

A few counts support this clonotype. The antigen remains undetermined. Germline V gene data show CDR1 as SGHTA and CDR2 as FQGTGA. The CDR3 length is 13 residues. The V gene end was trimmed by 0 bases and the J gene end by 10 bases; junction bases not matched to a gene: 3. For TCR, cDNA came from 5'RACE template switching, which added a universal primer site and UMIs. MiXCR, run by TCRdb on the 5' RACE reads, gives a single entry per CDR3 protein. The sample includes 300,000 to 400,000 distinct CDR3 sequences, roughly an eighth seen only once; the top ten take approximately 3.4%. Specimen: CD4+ T cells sorted from PBMCs, collected 15 days after the yellow fever booster vaccination. This TCR came from a man aged 18 to 30 who received the YFV17D yellow fever vaccine. The chain joins TRBV7-3 to TRBJ2-1, with 7 bases matching TRBD1. The CDR3 region is CASSLTGGPEQFF. CDR3 coding DNA: TGTGCCAGCAGCTTAACAGGGGGCCCGGAGCAGTTCTTC.